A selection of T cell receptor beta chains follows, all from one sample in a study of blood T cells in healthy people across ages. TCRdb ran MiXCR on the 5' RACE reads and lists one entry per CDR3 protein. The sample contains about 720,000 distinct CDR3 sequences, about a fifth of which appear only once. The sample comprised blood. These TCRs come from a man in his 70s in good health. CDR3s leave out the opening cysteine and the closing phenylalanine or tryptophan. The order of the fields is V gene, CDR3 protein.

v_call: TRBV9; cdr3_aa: ASSVGGEDTDTQY
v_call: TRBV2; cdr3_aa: ASSDAQGAWGYT
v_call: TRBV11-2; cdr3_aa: ASTQTLGEQS
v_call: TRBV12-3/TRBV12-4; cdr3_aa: ASSTFRGQPQH
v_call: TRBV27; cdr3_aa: ARPRGKNTEAF
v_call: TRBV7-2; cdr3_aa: ASSLFRQSSDEQY
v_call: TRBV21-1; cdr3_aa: ASTTSGTGNEQF
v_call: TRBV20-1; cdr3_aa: SARDFRGRGADTQY
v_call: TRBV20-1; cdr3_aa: SALGLAGIDEQF
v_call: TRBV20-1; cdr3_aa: SAWDRVYGYT
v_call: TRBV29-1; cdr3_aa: SVEDSWETQY
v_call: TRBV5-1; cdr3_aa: ASSATTSSSQQF
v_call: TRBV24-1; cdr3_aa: ATSDKTDNYNEQF
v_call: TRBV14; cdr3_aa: ASSPVRGEGTEAF
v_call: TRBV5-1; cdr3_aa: ASSRDRVGETQY
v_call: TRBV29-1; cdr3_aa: SVEDEWSTEAF
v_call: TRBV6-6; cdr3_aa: ASSYPEGEQY
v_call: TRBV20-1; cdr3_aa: SAPDLFQETQY
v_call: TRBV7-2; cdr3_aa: ASSPGPSAGELF
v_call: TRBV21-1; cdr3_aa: ASSKDEGPNLAKNIQY
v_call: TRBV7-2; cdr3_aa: ASSQGRIYGYT
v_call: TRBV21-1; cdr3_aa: ATKPMDSGGHNEQF
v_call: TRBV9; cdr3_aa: ASSGPGLSNTEAF
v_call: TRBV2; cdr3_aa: ASSVLARSGDIQY
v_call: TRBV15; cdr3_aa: ATSRTWGGQENQPQH
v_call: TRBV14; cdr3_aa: ASSQSPGLVTDTQY
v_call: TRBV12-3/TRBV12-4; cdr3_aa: ASSPGPSPEQY
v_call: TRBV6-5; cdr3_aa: ASSFVGDGYEQY
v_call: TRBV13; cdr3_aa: ASSLQGQRPYNEQF
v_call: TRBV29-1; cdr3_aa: SVESGLVSEQY
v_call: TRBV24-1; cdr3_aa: ATSELTGGVETQY
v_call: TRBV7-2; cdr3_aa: ASSYSGGGTYEQY
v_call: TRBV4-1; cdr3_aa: ASSQGQGNQETQY
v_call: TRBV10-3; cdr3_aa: AISVGGGANYGYT
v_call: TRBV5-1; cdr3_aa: ASSLQGLQETQY
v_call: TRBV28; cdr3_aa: ASSLTGGEGNYEQY
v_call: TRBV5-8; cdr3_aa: ASSRGTGFGNQPQH
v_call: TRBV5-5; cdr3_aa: ASSLHGQVAGELF
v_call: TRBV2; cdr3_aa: ASRGLPGGVGYT
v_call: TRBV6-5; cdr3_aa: ASSCGPTGLNYGYT
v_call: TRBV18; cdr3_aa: ASSPVETHQGEKNIQY
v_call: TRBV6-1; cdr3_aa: ASSVGPSYNEQF
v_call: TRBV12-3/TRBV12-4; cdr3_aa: ASSQWGGATDTQY
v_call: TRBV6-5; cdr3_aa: ASSRQGPSVSYEQY
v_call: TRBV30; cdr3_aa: AWRQAATNEKLF
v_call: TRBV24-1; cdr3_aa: ATKGAEDYGYT
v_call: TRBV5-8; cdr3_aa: ASSLGRARYNEQF
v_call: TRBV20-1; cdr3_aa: SARDQGLPVNEQF
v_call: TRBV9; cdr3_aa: ASSPPPGKNEQF
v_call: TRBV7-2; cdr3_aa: ASSFGVNEQF
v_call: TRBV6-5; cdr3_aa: ASSYSRGLSGYT
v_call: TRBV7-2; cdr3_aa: ASSPDGGAYTGELF
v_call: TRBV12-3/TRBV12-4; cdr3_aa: ASSFYRGRQPQH
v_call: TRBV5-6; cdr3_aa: ASSLQGEGYGYT